This TCR beta chain was found in a study of blood T cells in healthy people across ages. The wider study: Researchers report that template switching captured about one barcoded beta molecule per two T cells.

Worth noting for this clonotype: The antigen remains unidentified.

Primed by a sample-barcoded 5' primer and a J-beta primer mix, a second PCR proceeded for roughly 7 to 12 cycles. TCRdb fed the 5' RACE reads into MiXCR, producing one record per CDR3 protein. The data show almost 1 million distinct CDR3 sequences, roughly half seen once. The study, taken as a whole, reports: Percentage of naive T cells showed a strong correlation with TCR beta diversity.

The CDR3 has 13 amino acids. The ends lost 8 bases at V and 4 bases at J; junction bases unmatched: 6. Germline CDR1 and CDR2: MNHEY and SMNVEV (reference sequence). This TCR derives from a woman in her sixties in good health. The chain couples TRBV27 to TRBJ2-7; the match to TRBD1 covers 9 bases. The material sequenced was blood. The CDR3 reads CASPDRGMYEQYF. In nucleotides, the CDR3 is TGTGCCAGCCCGGACAGGGGCATGTACGAGCAGTACTTC.